This TCR beta chain was sequenced during a study of breast tumors, draining lymph nodes, adjacent tissues. Points from the study as a whole: Data only fit, rather than demonstrated, lymph node origin of most tumor T cells. Findings are consistent with lymph node origin and intratumoral expansion of most tumor T cells.

Comment on this clonotype: The antigen is undetermined.

TCRdb called the multiplex PCR reads again in MiXCR, with one record for every CDR3 protein. There are about 200,000 distinct CDR3 sequences in the sample; less than 35% occur only once, and approximately 3.5% lies in the top ten. The CDR3 consists of 17 residues. Germline V gene sequence: CDR1 MNHNS, CDR2 SASEGT. V gave up 2 bases and J gave up 5 bases; unmatched junction bases: 10. The lymph nodes were axillary draining lymph nodes from breast cancer patients. J is TRBJ2-3 and V is TRBV6-1, with 10 bases fitting TRBD2. This receptor was identified in a female donor with breast cancer. Some clones in this sample may be carry-over from other donors' samples. Sequencing input: axillary lymph node tissue. The CDR3 nucleotides read TGTGCCAGCAGTGAACGGGCTAGCGGGAGCAATCAAGATACGCAGTATTTT. This codes for CASSERASGSNQDTQYF.